Here is one T cell receptor (beta chain) with its context. The same CDR3 also results from other DNA sequences found in this sample. The age range of participants was about 18 to 95 years, with residence in about two dozen US areas. This entry comes from a study of blood T cell repertoires in COVID-19. Study summary: COVID-19 samples, acute and convalescent, were from the United States, Italy and Spain.

Sequenced by immunoSEQ multiplex PCR; TCRdb stores in-frame clones only, minus some. The data hold 200,000 to 250,000 clones, with about 85% observed a single time. The clonotype originates from a man aged 35 to 55 who had recovered from COVID-19. Sequencing was performed on PBMCs or T cells enriched from blood (not recorded which).

The CDR3 loop reads CASSFRGSYEQYF. CDR3 sequence (DNA): TGTGCCAGCAGTTTTCGGGGGAGCTACGAGCAGTACTTC. This chain uses TRBV27 with TRBJ2-7; D is perhaps TRBD2 (6 bases). Germline-derived CDR1 and CDR2 are MNHEY and SMNVEV (reference sequence). This CDR3 contains 13 residues. Trimming removed 3 bases at V and 3 bases at J, with 9 bases between.